These 22 T cell receptor beta chains came from one sample sequenced in a study of blood T cell repertoires in COVID-19. Produced via immunoSEQ multiplex PCR; TCRdb's table is partial and in-frame only. The sample holds roughly 520,000 clones, around nine tenths seen once. Material for sequencing was PBMCs or T cells enriched from blood (not recorded which). Source of these receptors: a woman between 40 and 55 years old who had recovered from COVID-19.

The chain uses TRBV28 and TRBJ2-7; D unclear. In germline, CDR1 is MDHEN, CDR2 SYDVKM. The CDR3 extends over 13 amino acids. Trimming stripped 2 bases from V and 1 base from J, with 6 bases between. In nucleotides, the CDR3 is TGTGCCAGCAGTTTAGAGGATTCCTACGAGCAGTACTTC. It translates to CASSLEDSYEQYF.

The chain is built from TRBV6-2 or TRBV6-3 and TRBJ1-4; possibly TRBD1 for D (6 bases). The CDR3 runs to 16 residues. Germline V gene data show CDR1 as MNHEY and CDR2 as SVGEGT. V was shortened by 3 bases and J by 1 base, with 12 bases between the two germline ends. The DNA of the CDR3 is TGTGCCAGCAGTTATGCGGGGGCGCAAACTAATGAAAAACTGTTTTTT. This sequence encodes CASSYAGAQTNEKLFF.

J is TRBJ2-7 and V is TRBV6-5, with 8 bases identical to TRBD1. J was trimmed by 0 bases and V by 6 bases; bases with no gene match: 7. This CDR3 spans 15 amino acids. CDR1 and CDR2 (germline): MNHEY, SVGAGI. CDR3 region: CASRLWTGSSYEQYF. The CDR3 DNA reads as TGTGCCAGCAGACTCTGGACAGGGAGCTCCTACGAGCAGTACTTC.

The gene calls are TRBV7-9 and TRBJ2-7; D is uncertain. Trimming left V 2 bases short and J 0 bases short, with 8 bases between. The CDR3 is made up of 14 amino acids. CDR1 is SEHNR and CDR2 is FQNEAQ in the germline V gene (reference sequence). The CDR3 loop reads CASSLTESSYEQYF. The CDR3 DNA follows: TGTGCCAGCAGCTTAACGGAGAGCTCCTACGAGCAGTACTTC.

In its sample, this clone was seen a few times. This same CDR3 is encoded by further DNA sequences in the sample. CDR3 protein: CASSLARENYGYTF. The CDR3 DNA reads TGTGCCAGCAGCTTAGCTCGGGAGAACTATGGCTACACCTTC. This sequence joins TRBV7-2 and TRBJ1-2, with no clear D. V lost 0 bases and J lost 2, with 7 bases in between. The CDR3 sequence is 14 residues long. Germline loops: CDR1 SGHTA, CDR2 FQGNSA.

To note about this clone: The junction departs from germline at one end; a sequencing error may be responsible. This chain joins TRBV3-1 (or the pseudogene TRBV3-2) and TRBJ2-1; D not certain. The CDR3 consists of 13 residues. Germline V gene lookup returns CDR1 LGHDT and CDR2 YNNKEL (reference sequence). CDR3 coding DNA: TGTGCCAGCAGCCAAGATCTAGAAAGACCGGAACTCTTC. It yields the protein CASSQDLERPELF.

This sequence joins TRBV4-2 and TRBJ2-1, with 7 bases that match TRBD2. Germline assignment: CDR1 LGHNA and CDR2 YNFKEQ. The trim removed 0 bases at V and 1 base at J, leaving 6 bases unmatched. The CDR3 loop spans 17 amino acids. The CDR3 nucleotides are TGTGCCAGCAGCCAAGAGTCTAGCGGAGTGTCCTACAATGAGCAGTTCTTC. Its protein is CASSQESSGVSYNEQFF.

The gene calls are TRBV4-1 and TRBJ2-7; TRBD1 might be the D (5 bases). CDR1 is MGHRA, CDR2 YSYEKL, per germline. Trimming cost V 0 bases and J 0 bases, with 12 bases left between them. The CDR3 covers 16 residues. CDR3 protein: CASSQEGRGSSYEQYF. The DNA of the CDR3 is TGCGCCAGCAGCCAAGAGGGGCGCGGAAGCTCCTACGAGCAGTACTTC.

The J gene is TRBJ2-2, the V gene TRBV12-5; 8 bases align to TRBD2. CDR1 and CDR2 from the germline V gene are LGHNT and FRNRAP. Trimming at V came to 6 bases and at J to 6 bases, leaving 12 bases not matched to a gene. CDR3 length: 16 amino acids. The CDR3 region has the DNA TGTGCTAGTGGGGTGGGACTAGTTGTCGATGCCGGGGAGCTGTTTTTT. Translating it yields CASGVGLVVDAGELFF.

The chain recombines TRBV11-2 with TRBJ1-1; D is perhaps TRBD1 (5 bases). The CDR3 runs 15 residues. Trimming pared 0 bases from V and 0 bases from J, leaving 8 bases between. Germline CDR1 is SGHAT and CDR2 is FQNNGV. CDR3: CASSLEAGLNTEAFF. CDR3 bases: TGTGCCAGCAGCTTAGAGGCAGGGTTGAACACTGAAGCTTTCTTT.

The chain has TRBV9 and TRBJ1-5, with 11 bases matching TRBD1. The CDR3 is 16 amino acids. Per the germline V gene, CDR1 is SGDLS and CDR2 is YYNGEE. The V segment lost 0 bases and the J segment 4 bases; nucleotides outside the gene matches: 3. The CDR3 nucleotides read TGTGCCAGCAGCGTAGGGACAGGGGGCCCTAATCAGCCCCAGCATTTT. As protein: CASSVGTGGPNQPQHF.

The chain employs TRBV3-1 (or the pseudogene TRBV3-2) and TRBJ2-1; D ambiguous. V lost 1 base and J 13 bases, leaving 14 bases between the germline ends. There are 13 residues in the CDR3. The germline CDR1 and CDR2 sequences are LGHDT and YNNKEL (reference sequence). The CDR3 nucleotides are TGTGCCAGCAGCCAAGGTAGCAAGAGTCGTCAGTTCTTC. Translating gives CASSQGSKSRQFF.

The V and J genes are TRBV7-8 and TRBJ2-3; TRBD1 matches 7 bases. The CDR3 totals 17 residues. The germline CDR1 and CDR2 sequences are SGHVS and FQNEAQ. V dropped 5 bases and J dropped 5; count of bases not matched to a gene: 16. CDR3 in amino acids: CASSRVLGGRFVDTQYF. The CDR3 coding sequence is TGTGCCAGCAGCCGAGTCCTAGGGGGCCGATTCGTAGATACGCAGTATTTT. Supplemented by reference TRBV7-8 and TRBJ2-3, the full variable domain reads GAGVSQSPRYKVAKRGQDVALRCDPISGHVSLFWYQQALGQGPEFLTYFQNEAQLDKSGLPSDRFFAERPEGSVSTLKIQRTQQEDSAVYLCASSRVLGGRFVDTQYFGPGTRLTVL.

This chain uses TRBV5-1 with TRBJ2-5; 7 nucleotides align to TRBD2. Germline V gives CDR1 SGHRS, CDR2 YFSETQ. Trimming took 3 bases from V and 1 from J; bases not matched to a gene: 6. The CDR3 consists of 15 residues. CDR3 loop: CASSSQPSGQETQYF. Written as DNA, the CDR3 is TGCGCCAGCAGCTCCCAACCTAGCGGCCAAGAGACCCAGTACTTC.

V gene TRBV3-1 (or the pseudogene TRBV3-2) combines with J gene TRBJ2-1; TRBD2 matches at 13 bases. From germline, CDR1 is LGHDT and CDR2 YNNKEL (reference sequence). Trimming at V came to 4 bases and at J to 9 bases, leaving 6 bases not matched to a gene. The length of the CDR3 is 15 residues. The CDR3 DNA reads TGTGCCAGCAGCCCCGGACTAGCGGGAGTTGTTGAGCAGTTCTTC. It codes for CASSPGLAGVVEQFF.

The chain couples TRBV6-5 to TRBJ1-1; TRBD1 might be the D (5 bases). The germline gives CDR1 MNHEY, CDR2 SVGAGI. V lost 2 bases to trimming and J lost 8 bases, with 9 bases between them. This CDR3 is built from 12 residues. Written as DNA, the CDR3 is TGTGCCAGCAGTTACGGGGCAGGAGAAGCTTTCTTT. Its protein product is CASSYGAGEAFF.

This sequence joins TRBV5-1 and TRBJ2-1; 12 positions match TRBD2. Germline CDR1 SGHRS, CDR2 YFSETQ. J was trimmed by 8 bases and V by 0 bases; bases with no gene match: 6. The CDR3 is made up of 16 amino acids. CDR3 in DNA: TGCGCCAGCAGCTTGGATCTAGCGGGAGGGCCCGATGAGCAGTTCTTC. It codes for CASSLDLAGGPDEQFF.

The chain couples TRBV5-1 to TRBJ2-7; 7 bases are shared with TRBD2. V shed 4 bases and J 3 bases; nucleotides not matched to a gene: 7. Germline values: CDR1 SGHRS, CDR2 YFSETQ. This CDR3 spans 14 amino acids. The CDR3 loop is CASSTTGGSYEQYF. DNA for the CDR3: TGCGCCAGCAGCACGACGGGAGGCAGCTACGAGCAGTACTTC.

This clone was detected once. The chain has TRBV4-2 and TRBJ2-1; a possible D gene is TRBD2 (5 bases). Per the germline V gene, CDR1 is LGHNA and CDR2 is YNFKEQ. V lost 0 bases to trimming and J lost 3 bases, with 6 bases between them. This CDR3 has 14 residues. CDR3 nucleotides: TGTGCCAGCAGCCAAGACCGGGACTACAATGAGCAGTTCTTC. As protein: CASSQDRDYNEQFF.

The gene calls are TRBV7-9 and TRBJ2-2; possibly TRBD1 for D (8 bases). There are 15 residues in the CDR3. Trimming pared 2 bases from V and 6 bases from J, leaving 13 bases between. Germline V lookup: CDR1 SEHNR, CDR2 FQNEAQ (reference sequence). CDR3 loop: CASSLRTGRAGELFF. Written as DNA, the CDR3 is TGTGCCAGCAGCTTAAGGACAGGGAGGGCCGGGGAGCTGTTTTTT. Filled out from reference TRBV7-9 and TRBJ2-2, the complete variable domain reads DTGVSQNPRHKITKRGQNVTFRCDPISEHNRLYWYRQTLGQGPEFLTYFQNEAQLEKSRLLSDRFSAERPKGSFSTLEIQRTEQGDSAMYLCASSLRTGRAGELFFGEGSRLTVL.

V gene TRBV5-1 combines with J gene TRBJ2-3; 14 nucleotides align to TRBD2. Germline-derived CDR1 and CDR2 are SGHRS and YFSETQ. CDR3 length: 15 amino acids. V lost 4 bases, J lost 8 bases, and 6 bases stayed unmatched. The CDR3 bases are TGCGCCAGCAGCCCGGGACTAGCGGGAGTTTCTACGCAGTATTTT. Protein product: CASSPGLAGVSTQYF.

This clone was detected only once. The chain uses TRBV9 and TRBJ2-7; 8 bases map to TRBD2. V gave up 4 bases and J gave up 3 bases; unmatched junction bases: 12. CDR1 is SGDLS, CDR2 YYNGEE, per germline. The CDR3 has 16 residues. This CDR3 reads CASSPGLAGGYYEQYF. In DNA, the CDR3 is TGTGCCAGCAGCCCGGGTCTTGCGGGAGGATACTACGAGCAGTACTTC. Complete variable domain (other parts from reference TRBV9 and TRBJ2-7): DSGVTQTPKHLITATGQRVTLRCSPRSGDLSVYWYQQSLDQGLQFLIQYYNGEERAKGNILERFSAQQFPDLHSELNLSSLELGDSALYFCASSPGLAGGYYEQYFGPGTRLTVT.